This TCR beta chain was obtained from a study of beta chain features in type 1 diabetes. Findings and limits, study-wide: Researchers reported that naive, central memory and Treg TCRB repertoires appeared more similar in patients than in healthy donors.

Expressed TCRB transcripts were sequenced because the isolated RNA had all been reverse transcribed beforehand. The read count averaged roughly 4 million across naive, central memory and regulatory T cell samples. The assay was immunoSEQ multiplex PCR, and TCRdb's table has in-frame clones only and misses some. This sample has around 150,000 clones; less than 8.5% occur once, and the top ten carry 1.4%. This clone was seen a handful of times. Its antigen is still unknown. V dropped 6 bases and J dropped 6 bases, with 9 bases sitting between them. CDR1 is MNHNS, CDR2 SASEGT, per germline. The CDR3 length is 11 residues.

This sequence was found in a woman aged 25 to 39 in good health. The rearrangement links TRBV6-1 to TRBJ2-7; D perhaps matches TRBD2 (5 bases). Material for sequencing was central memory CD4+ T cells from blood. DNA of the CDR3: TGTGCCAGCAGGGCTAGCAGCGAGCAGTACTTC. It encodes CASRASSEQYF.